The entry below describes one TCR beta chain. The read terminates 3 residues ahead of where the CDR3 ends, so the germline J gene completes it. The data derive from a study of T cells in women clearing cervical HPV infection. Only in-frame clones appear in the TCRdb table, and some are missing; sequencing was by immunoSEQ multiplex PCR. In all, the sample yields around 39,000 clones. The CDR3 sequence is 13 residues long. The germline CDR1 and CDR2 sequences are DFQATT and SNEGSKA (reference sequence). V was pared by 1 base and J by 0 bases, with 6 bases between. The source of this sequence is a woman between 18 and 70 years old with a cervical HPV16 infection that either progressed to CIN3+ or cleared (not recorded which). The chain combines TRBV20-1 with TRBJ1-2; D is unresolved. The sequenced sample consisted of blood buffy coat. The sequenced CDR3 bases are TGCAGTGCTAGAGTCAGGCCTAACTATGGC. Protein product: CSARVRPNYG. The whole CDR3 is CSARVRPNYGYTF.